The next 22 T cell receptor beta chains were all read from a single sample in a study of T cell clones after liver transplantation. Produced via immunoSEQ multiplex PCR; TCRdb's table is partial and in-frame only. The table has about 15,000 clones, over 90% seen once. Here the sequenced sample was CD8+ T cells from blood, taken before liver transplant. These receptors all come from a human donor who received a liver transplant.

This chain connects TRBV27 to TRBJ2-7; the match to TRBD1 covers 9 bases. Germline V CDR1 and CDR2: MNHEY, SMNVEV (reference sequence). This CDR3 has 14 amino acids. Losses at the gene ends were 2 bases for V and 2 bases for J; bases not matched to a gene: 1. CDR3 nucleotide sequence: TGTGCCAGCAGTTTAGGGACAGGGCCCTACGAGCAGTACTTC. Translating it yields CASSLGTGPYEQYF.

This clone was seen a single time. The CDR3 coding sequence is TGCGCCAGCAGCCTCGGACAGGGAGGGCCAAACACTGAAGCTTTCTTT. Translation: CASSLGQGGPNTEAFF. This chain connects TRBV5-1 to TRBJ1-1; TRBD1 matches 8 bases. Germline lookup yields CDR1 SGHRS and CDR2 YFSETQ. With 4 bases clipped from V and 2 bases from J, the junction kept 10 bases outside the gene matches. This CDR3 region has 16 residues.

To note about this clone: The same CDR3 is also encoded by other DNA sequences in this sample. The gene calls are TRBV27 and TRBJ1-4, with D unresolved. CDR3 size: 15 residues. V lost 5 bases to trimming and J lost 0 bases, with 10 bases between them. The germline V gene encodes CDR1 MNHEY and CDR2 SMNVEV (reference sequence). CDR3 sequence (DNA): TGTGCCAGCAGTCCCCTTAGAGCAACTAATGAAAAACTGTTTTTT. This gives the protein CASSPLRATNEKLFF.

The chain couples TRBV2 to TRBJ2-7; the match to TRBD1 covers 7 bases. Germline CDR1 is SNHLY and CDR2 is FYNNEI. This CDR3 has 13 residues. The J segment lost 2 bases and the V segment lost 6 bases, leaving 4 bases of the junction unmatched. The CDR3 nucleotides read TGTGCCAGCAGCGGGGACAGAACCTACGAGCAGTACTTC. Translating gives CASSGDRTYEQYF.

Judged by abundance, this clone is medium-sized. The rearrangement uses TRBV7-9 and TRBJ2-3; 9 positions agree with TRBD2. The J segment lost 4 bases and the V segment lost 5 bases, leaving 10 bases of the junction unmatched. The CDR3 has 16 amino acids. The V gene's germline CDR1 is SEHNR and CDR2 FQNEAQ (reference sequence). As DNA, the CDR3 is TGTGCCAGCAGCCCTCGGGGCGGGAGGGACGCAGATACGCAGTATTTT. It is translated as CASSPRGGRDADTQYF.

The V call is TRBV5-6, the J call TRBJ2-5; 10 bases fit TRBD1. CDR1 is SGHDT and CDR2 is YYEEEE in the germline V gene. The CDR3 is made up of 16 amino acids. Germline trimming cut 0 bases from V and 5 bases from J; bases unmatched to any gene: 7. The CDR3 here is CASSLAGTGVGETQYF. CDR3 nucleotides: TGTGCCAGCAGCTTGGCGGGGACAGGGGTGGGGGAGACCCAGTACTTC.

The chain uses TRBV2 and TRBJ2-6; D is undetermined. The CDR3 spans 16 residues. The V gene lost 8 bases and the J gene lost 0 bases, with 14 bases spanning the gap. Germline V gene data show CDR1 as SNHLY and CDR2 as FYNNEI. The CDR3 spells CASLAAAFSGANVLTF. The CDR3 DNA reads TGTGCCAGCCTCGCCGCTGCGTTCTCTGGGGCCAACGTCCTGACTTTC.

The chain recombines TRBV15 with TRBJ2-5; D is possibly TRBD2 (6 bases). The J call may be incorrect, as the DNA end agrees better with TRBJ2-7. Germline assignment: CDR1 LNHNV and CDR2 YYDKDF (reference sequence). CDR3 size: 14 residues. CDR3 amino acids: CATSRDGGAYEQYF. In nucleotides, the CDR3 is TGTGCCACCAGCAGAGATGGCGGGGCCTACGAGCAGTACTTC.

The chain is built from TRBV10-2 and TRBJ2-7, with no clear D. Germline CDR1 and CDR2: WSHSY and SAAADI. With 3 bases removed from V and 5 bases from J, the gap between germline ends came to 2 bases. CDR3 length: 10 amino acids. CDR3 nucleotides: TGCGCCAGCAGTGACAACGAGCAGTACTTC. It encodes CASSDNEQYF.

This chain joins TRBV7-8 and TRBJ1-1, with D unclear. Per the germline V gene, CDR1 is SGHVS and CDR2 is FQNEAQ. V was pared by 2 bases and J by 4 bases, with 14 bases between. This CDR3 is 15 amino acids long. For the CDR3, the DNA is TGTGCCAGCAGCTTACGGCCAAATCTAGGCACTGAAGCTTTCTTT. Its protein product is CASSLRPNLGTEAFF.

This chain links TRBV19 with TRBJ2-7; tentatively, D is TRBD2 (6 bases). CDR3 length: 13 residues. V gave up 2 bases and J gave up 4 bases, with 9 bases separating them. Germline lookup yields CDR1 LNHDA and CDR2 SQIVND (reference sequence). CDR3 DNA: TGTGCCAGTAGTATAAATCGGGGGTACGAGCAGTACTTC. Amino acids: CASSINRGYEQYF.

This rearrangement joins TRBV2 to TRBJ1-2, with no clear D. The CDR3 has 14 amino acids. The ends were cut back, 2 bases at V and 4 bases at J, with 11 bases in the middle. CDR1 is SNHLY and CDR2 is FYNNEI in the germline V gene. The CDR3 spells CASSERAVRYGYTF. In DNA, the CDR3 is TGTGCCAGCAGTGAAAGGGCAGTCCGCTATGGCTACACCTTC.

The genes are TRBV7-9 and TRBJ2-7; no clear D gene. The length of the CDR3 is 12 residues. Germline V lookup: CDR1 SEHNR, CDR2 FQNEAQ (reference sequence). V lost 5 bases, J lost 2 bases, and 7 bases lay in between. CDR3 DNA: TGTGCCAGCAGCCCCCTCGCCTACGAGCAGTACTTC. Amino acids: CASSPLAYEQYF.

The chain links TRBV10-3 to TRBJ1-2; a weak D match, TRBD1 (6 bases). The germline V gene has CDR1 ENHRY and CDR2 SYGVKD. The CDR3 totals 14 residues. V was clipped by 0 bases and J by 2 bases, with 7 bases between them. The CDR3 here is CAISESGGNYGYTF. CDR3 bases: TGTGCCATCAGTGAGTCAGGGGGAAACTATGGCTACACCTTC.

The rearrangement joins TRBV7-3 to TRBJ2-3; 13 bases match TRBD2. This CDR3 spans 15 amino acids. With V trimmed by 5 bases and J by 6 bases, 5 bases remained unmatched. Germline CDR1 is SGHTA and CDR2 is FQGTGA. CDR3 in DNA: TGTGCCAGCAGCCCACTAGCGGGAGGGCGGGATACGCAGTATTTT. This encodes CASSPLAGGRDTQYF.

J is TRBJ1-2 and V is TRBV29-1, with D perhaps matching TRBD1 (6 bases). The V gene lost 1 base and the J gene lost 8 bases, with 14 bases spanning the gap. Germline CDR1 reads SQVTM; CDR2 reads ANQGSEA. CDR3 length equals 13 residues. The CDR3 region is CSVEGGTGSGYTF. CDR3 coding DNA: TGCAGCGTTGAAGGGGGAACAGGGAGCGGCTACACCTTC.

There are a few counts of this clone. V gene TRBV6-6 combines with J gene TRBJ2-7; 11 bases are shared with TRBD2. Germline lookup yields CDR1 MNHNY and CDR2 SVGAGI (reference sequence). Trimming removed 6 bases from V and 5 bases from J; junction bases left unmatched: 9. The CDR3 runs 15 residues. CDR3 region: CASRLLAGGPNEQYF. Here the CDR3 DNA reads TGTGCCAGCAGGCTTTTAGCGGGAGGGCCAAACGAGCAGTACTTC.

This clone was counted a few times. The chain employs TRBV18 and TRBJ1-4; 7 bases map to TRBD1. The CDR3 sequence is 17 residues long. J gave up 2 bases and V 3 bases, and 9 bases lay outside the gene matches. Looked up from germline, CDR1 is KGHSH and CDR2 is LQKENI. The CDR3 DNA is TGTGCCAGCTCACCGGAATTCGAGGGGGCGACTAATGAAAAACTGTTTTTT. Protein sequence: CASSPEFEGATNEKLFF.

The chain employs TRBV27 and TRBJ2-1, with TRBD1 identical over 7 bases. Looked up from germline, CDR1 is MNHEY and CDR2 is SMNVEV (reference sequence). The CDR3 totals 15 residues. The ends lost 2 bases at V and 6 bases at J; junction bases unmatched: 7. The CDR3 loop reads CASSLKGQWVNEQFF. As DNA, the CDR3 is TGTGCCAGCAGTTTAAAGGGACAGTGGGTCAATGAGCAGTTCTTC.

In its sample, this clone was seen once. The chain is built from TRBV4-2 and TRBJ2-5; 13 bases are a match to TRBD2. There are 13 residues in the CDR3. CDR1 LGHNA and CDR2 YNFKEQ come from the germline V gene. Unmatched junction bases numbered 4, after V lost 4 bases and J lost 11 bases. For the CDR3, the DNA is TGTGCCAGCAGCCCTGGACTAGCGGGAGAGCAGTACTTC. Translating gives CASSPGLAGEQYF.

The rearrangement links TRBV6-4 to TRBJ2-1; 8 nucleotides align to TRBD1. The junction had 7 bases not matched to a gene; V was cut back by 6 bases and J by 9 bases. CDR3 length equals 13 residues. Germline V lookup: CDR1 MRHNA, CDR2 SNTAGT. The CDR3 coding sequence is TGTGCCAGCAGCTGGACAGGGAGTAGTGAGCAGTTCTTC. This gives the protein CASSWTGSSEQFF.

The chain links TRBV6-5 to TRBJ2-5, with D unresolved. The CDR3 is 14 amino acids. CDR1 and CDR2 from the germline V gene are MNHEY and SVGAGI. The V end lost 0 bases, the J end lost 2 bases, and 7 bases lay between the germline ends. The CDR3 DNA reads TGTGCCAGCAGTTACTCAGGTCAGCAAGAGACCCAGTACTTC. Its protein product is CASSYSGQQETQYF.